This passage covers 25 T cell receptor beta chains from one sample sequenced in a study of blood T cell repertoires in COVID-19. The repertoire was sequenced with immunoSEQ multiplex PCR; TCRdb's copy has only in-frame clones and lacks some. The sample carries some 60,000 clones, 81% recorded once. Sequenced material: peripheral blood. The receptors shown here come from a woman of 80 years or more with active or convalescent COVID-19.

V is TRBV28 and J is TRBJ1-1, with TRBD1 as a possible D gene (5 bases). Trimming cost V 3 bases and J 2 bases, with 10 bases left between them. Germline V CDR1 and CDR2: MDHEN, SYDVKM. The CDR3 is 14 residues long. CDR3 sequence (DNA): TGTGCCAGCAGTTTGGTGGGGGGAAACACTGAAGCTTTCTTT. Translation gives CASSLVGGNTEAFF.

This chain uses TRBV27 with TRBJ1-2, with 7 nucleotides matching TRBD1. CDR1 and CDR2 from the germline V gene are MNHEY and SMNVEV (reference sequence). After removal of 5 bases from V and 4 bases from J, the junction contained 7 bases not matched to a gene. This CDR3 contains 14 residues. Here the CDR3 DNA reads TGTGCCAGCAGTCTAACAGGGGAGAGCTATGGCTACACCTTC. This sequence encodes CASSLTGESYGYTF.

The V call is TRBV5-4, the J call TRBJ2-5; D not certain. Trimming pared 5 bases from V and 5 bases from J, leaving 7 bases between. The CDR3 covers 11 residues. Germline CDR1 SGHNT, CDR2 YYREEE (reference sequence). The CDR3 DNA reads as TGTGCCAGCAGAATGGAGGAGACCCAGTACTTC. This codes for CASRMEETQYF.

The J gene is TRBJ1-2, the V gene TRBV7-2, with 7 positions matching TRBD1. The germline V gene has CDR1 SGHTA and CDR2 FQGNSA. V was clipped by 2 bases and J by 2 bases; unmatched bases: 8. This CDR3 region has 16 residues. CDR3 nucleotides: TGTGCCAGCAGCTTACACTACGAGACAGGGAACTATGGCTACACCTTC. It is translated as CASSLHYETGNYGYTF.

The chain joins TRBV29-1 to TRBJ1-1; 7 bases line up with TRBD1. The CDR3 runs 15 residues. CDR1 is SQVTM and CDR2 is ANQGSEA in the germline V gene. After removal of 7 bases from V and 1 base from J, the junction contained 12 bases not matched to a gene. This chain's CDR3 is CSARGGGLGNTEAFF. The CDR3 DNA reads TGCAGCGCCCGAGGAGGGGGCCTCGGGAACACTGAAGCTTTCTTT.

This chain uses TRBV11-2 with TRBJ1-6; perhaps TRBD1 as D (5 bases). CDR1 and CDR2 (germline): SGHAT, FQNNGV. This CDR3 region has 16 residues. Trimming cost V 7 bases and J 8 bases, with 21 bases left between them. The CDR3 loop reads CASTQGRTQDHSPLHF. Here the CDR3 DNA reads TGTGCCAGCACCCAAGGGAGGACACAGGACCATTCACCCCTCCACTTT.

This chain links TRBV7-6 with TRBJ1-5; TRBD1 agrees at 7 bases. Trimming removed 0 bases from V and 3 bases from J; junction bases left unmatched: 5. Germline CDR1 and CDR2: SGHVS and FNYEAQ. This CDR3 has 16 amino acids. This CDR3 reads CASSLAPGQLNQPQHF. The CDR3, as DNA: TGTGCCAGCAGCTTAGCGCCGGGACAGCTCAATCAGCCCCAGCATTTT.

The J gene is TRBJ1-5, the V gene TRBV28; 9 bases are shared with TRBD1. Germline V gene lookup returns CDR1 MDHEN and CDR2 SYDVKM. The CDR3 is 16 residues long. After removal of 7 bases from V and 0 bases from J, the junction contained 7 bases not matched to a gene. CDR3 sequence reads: CASNPWDRDSNQPQHF. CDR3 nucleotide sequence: TGTGCCAGCAACCCCTGGGACAGGGATAGCAATCAGCCCCAGCATTTT.

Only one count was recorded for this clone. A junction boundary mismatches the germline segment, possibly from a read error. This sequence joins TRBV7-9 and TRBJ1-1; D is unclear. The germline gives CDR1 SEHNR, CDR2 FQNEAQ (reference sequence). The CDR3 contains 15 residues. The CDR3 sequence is CASSLALRLETEAFF. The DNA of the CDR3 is TGTGCCAGCAGCCTAGCCCTGAGGTTGGAGACTGAAGCTTTCTTT. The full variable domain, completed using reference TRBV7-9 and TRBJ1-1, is DTGVSQNPRHKITKRGQNVTFRCDPISEHNRLYWYRQTLGQGPEFLTYFQNEAQLEKSRLLSDRFSAERPKGSFSTLEIQRTEQGDSAMYLCASSLALRLETEAFFGQGTRLTVV.

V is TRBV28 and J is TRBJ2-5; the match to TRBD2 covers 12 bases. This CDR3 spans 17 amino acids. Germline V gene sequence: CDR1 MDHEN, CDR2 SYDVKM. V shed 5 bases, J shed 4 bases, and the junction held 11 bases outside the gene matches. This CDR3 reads CASSPGLAGPRRETQYF. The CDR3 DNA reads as TGTGCCAGCAGTCCCGGACTAGCGGGACCGCGGAGAGAGACCCAGTACTTC.

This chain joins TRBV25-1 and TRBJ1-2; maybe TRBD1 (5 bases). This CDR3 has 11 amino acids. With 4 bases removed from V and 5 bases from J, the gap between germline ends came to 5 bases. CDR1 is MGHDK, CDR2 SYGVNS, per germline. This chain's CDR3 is CASSAGYGYTF. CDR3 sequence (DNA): TGTGCCAGCAGTGCAGGGTATGGCTACACCTTC.

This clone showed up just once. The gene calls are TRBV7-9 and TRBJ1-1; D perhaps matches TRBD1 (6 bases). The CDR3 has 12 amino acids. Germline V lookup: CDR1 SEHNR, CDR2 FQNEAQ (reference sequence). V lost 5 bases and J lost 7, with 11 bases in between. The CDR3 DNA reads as TGTGCCAGCAGCGAGAGGGGGAGTGAAGCTTTCTTT. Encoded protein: CASSERGSEAFF.

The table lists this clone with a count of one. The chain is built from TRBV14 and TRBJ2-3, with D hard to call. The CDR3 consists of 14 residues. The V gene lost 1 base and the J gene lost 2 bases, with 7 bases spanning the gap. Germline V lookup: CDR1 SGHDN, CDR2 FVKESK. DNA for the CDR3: TGTGCCAGCAGCCAAGTGTTATACACAGATACGCAGTATTTT. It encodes CASSQVLYTDTQYF.

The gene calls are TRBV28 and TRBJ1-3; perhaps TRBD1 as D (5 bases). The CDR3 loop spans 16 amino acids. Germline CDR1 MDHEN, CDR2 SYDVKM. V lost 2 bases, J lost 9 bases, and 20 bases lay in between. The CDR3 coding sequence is TGTGCCAGCAGTTTAGGGGGGACGGCAAGTAGACCCACCATATATTTT. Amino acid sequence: CASSLGGTASRPTIYF.

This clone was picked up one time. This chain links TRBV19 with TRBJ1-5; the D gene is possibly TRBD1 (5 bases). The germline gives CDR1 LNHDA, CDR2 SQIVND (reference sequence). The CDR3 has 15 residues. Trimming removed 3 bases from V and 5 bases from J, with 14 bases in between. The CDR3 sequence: CASSMGRGLDQPQHF. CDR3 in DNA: TGTGCCAGTAGTATGGGGAGGGGACTAGATCAGCCCCAGCATTTT.

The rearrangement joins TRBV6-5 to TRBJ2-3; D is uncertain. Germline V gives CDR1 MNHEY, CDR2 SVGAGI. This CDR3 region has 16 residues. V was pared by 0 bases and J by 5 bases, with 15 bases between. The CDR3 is CASSYSSFVDGDTQYF. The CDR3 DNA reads TGTGCCAGCAGTTACTCTTCCTTCGTAGATGGAGATACGCAGTATTTT.

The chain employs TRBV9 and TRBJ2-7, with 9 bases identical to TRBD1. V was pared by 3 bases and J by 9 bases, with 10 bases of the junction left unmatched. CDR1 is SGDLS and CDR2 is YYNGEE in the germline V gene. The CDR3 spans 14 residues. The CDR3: CASSARQGEQAQYF. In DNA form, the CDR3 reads TGTGCCAGCAGCGCCCGACAGGGGGAGCAAGCGCAGTACTTC.

This CDR3 is CASSYRGQTEAFF. In nucleotides, the CDR3 is TGTGCCAGCAGCTACAGGGGGCAGACTGAAGCTTTCTTT. The chain combines TRBV6-5 with TRBJ1-1, with 9 bases identical to TRBD1. Germline loops: CDR1 MNHEY, CDR2 SVGAGI. V gave up 6 bases and J gave up 5 bases; unmatched junction bases: 4. This CDR3 has 13 residues.

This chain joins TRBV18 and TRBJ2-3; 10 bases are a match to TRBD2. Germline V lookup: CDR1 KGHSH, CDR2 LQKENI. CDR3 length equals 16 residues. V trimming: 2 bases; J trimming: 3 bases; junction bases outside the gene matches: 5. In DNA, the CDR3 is TGTGCCAGCTCACCAGTTCGGGGACTAGCGACAGATACGCAGTATTTT. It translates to CASSPVRGLATDTQYF.

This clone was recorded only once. CDR3 protein: CASSPLGATGYEQYF. In DNA, the CDR3 is TGTGCCAGCAGCCCTTTAGGGGCGACAGGCTACGAGCAGTACTTC. The rearrangement joins TRBV5-4 to TRBJ2-7, with D possibly TRBD1 on 6 matching bases. CDR1 is SGHNT and CDR2 is YYREEE in the germline V gene (reference sequence). The V end was cut by 4 bases, the J end by 3 bases, with 17 bases between. The CDR3 consists of 15 residues.

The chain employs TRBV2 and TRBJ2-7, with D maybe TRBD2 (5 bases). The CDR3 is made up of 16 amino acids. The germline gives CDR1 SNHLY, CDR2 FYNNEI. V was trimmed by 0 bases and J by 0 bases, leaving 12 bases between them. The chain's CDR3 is CASSEALLGSSYEQYF. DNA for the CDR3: TGTGCCAGCAGTGAAGCGCTTTTGGGGAGCTCCTACGAGCAGTACTTC.

CDR3 residues: CASSLADRGVSYNEQFF. In DNA form, the CDR3 reads TGTGCCAGCAGCTTGGCAGACAGGGGAGTCTCCTACAATGAGCAGTTCTTC. The chain has TRBV5-6 and TRBJ2-1; 8 bases map to TRBD1. Germline CDR1 is SGHDT and CDR2 is YYEEEE. The V and J ends lost 0 bases and 0 bases, in that order; junction bases with no gene match: 5. The CDR3 sequence is 17 residues long.

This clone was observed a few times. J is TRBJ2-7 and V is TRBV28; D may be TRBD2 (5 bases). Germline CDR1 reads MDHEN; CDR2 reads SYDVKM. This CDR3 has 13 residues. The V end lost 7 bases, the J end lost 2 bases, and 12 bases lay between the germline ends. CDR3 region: CASMRVSPYEQYF. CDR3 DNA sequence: TGTGCCAGCATGCGGGTAAGCCCCTACGAGCAGTACTTC.

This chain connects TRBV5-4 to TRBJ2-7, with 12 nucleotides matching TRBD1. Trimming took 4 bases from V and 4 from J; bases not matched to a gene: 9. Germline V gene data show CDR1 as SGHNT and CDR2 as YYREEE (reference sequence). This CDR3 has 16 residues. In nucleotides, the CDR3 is TGTGCCAGCAGCCCTGGGGGACAGGGGGCGCGGTACGAGCAGTACTTC. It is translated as CASSPGGQGARYEQYF.

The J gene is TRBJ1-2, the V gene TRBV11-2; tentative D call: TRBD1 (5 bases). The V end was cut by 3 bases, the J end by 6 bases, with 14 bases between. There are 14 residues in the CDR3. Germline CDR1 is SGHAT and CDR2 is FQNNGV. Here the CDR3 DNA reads TGTGCCAGCAGCTTTTCATTACAAGGGGATGGCTACACCTTC. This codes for CASSFSLQGDGYTF.